This T cell receptor beta chain was observed in a study of CD8+ T cells in alopecia areata. Study details: Patients received oral tofacitinib, 5 to 10 mg twice daily, for moderate-to-severe alopecia areata.

Alopecia areata patients provided lesional scalp punch biopsies and peripheral blood, both collected for the study. RNA extraction was followed by reverse transcription into cDNA, which acted as the sequencing template. Here immunoSEQ multiplex PCR was the method, and the copy in TCRdb shows in-frame clones only, minus some. The sample lists 200,000 or so clones; about 60% were seen once. The germline CDR1 and CDR2 sequences are SNHLY and FYNNEI. This CDR3 spans 10 amino acids. Trimming removed 6 bases from V and 4 bases from J, with 3 bases in between. The sample was CD4+ T cells sorted from blood, taken at week 0. The chain is built from TRBV2 and TRBJ1-2; D is unclear. The TCR comes from a human donor with alopecia areata. As DNA, the CDR3 is TGTGCCAGCAGCTTCTATGGCTACACCTTC. Protein sequence: CASSFYGYTF.